The T cell receptor (beta chain) described here comes from a study of early T cells in non-severe SARS-CoV-2 infection. General study points: VDJdb matching, biased toward anti-spike CD8 responses, missed private and CD4 specificities.

From the 5' RACE reads, TCRdb called clonotypes with MiXCR, one entry per CDR3 protein. The table includes about 53,000 distinct CDR3 sequences, 10% to 15% detected once. About this clonotype itself: Its antigen is not identified.

The germline CDR1 and CDR2 sequences are DFQATT and SNEGSKA (reference sequence). After removal of 3 bases from V and 2 bases from J, the junction contained 4 bases not matched to a gene. This CDR3 is 14 amino acids long. The input for sequencing was whole blood, taken at baseline. This clonotype was sampled from an adult who was a healthcare worker with PCR-confirmed SARS-CoV-2 infection or an uninfected control (not recorded which). The chain combines TRBV20-1 with TRBJ2-7; 10 positions agree with TRBD2. The CDR3 DNA reads as TGCAGTGCTAGTAGCGGGAGGACCACCTACGAGCAGTACTTC. The encoded protein is CSASSGRTTYEQYF.